The 24 T cell receptor beta chains reported below all come from one sample, sequenced in a study of human T cells and chemical hapten exposure. The sample's time point: pre-sensitization, week 0. Treatment indicated: therapeutic diphenylcyclopropenone sensitization with weekly scalp DPC. TCRdb re-called the RACE reads with MiXCR, one entry per CDR3 protein. The repertoire consists of tens of thousands of distinct CDR3 sequences, with 8% to 10% occurring once and the leading ten covering 3.6%. Sequenced material: whole blood, taken in connection with sensitization to the hapten diphenylcyclopropenone (DPC). These TCRs come from a woman between 40 and 55 years old with alopecia areata. Some clones in this sample may be carry-over from other donors' samples.

Many counts were recorded for this clonotype. The J gene is TRBJ2-3, the V gene TRBV3-1; D is perhaps TRBD2 (6 bases). V lost 8 bases to trimming and J lost 2 bases, with 8 bases between them. The CDR3 consists of 12 residues. Germline V gives CDR1 LGHDT, CDR2 YNNKEL (reference sequence). CDR3 region: CASAGPTDTQYF. The CDR3 DNA reads as TGTGCCAGCGCGGGGCCCACAGATACGCAGTATTTT.

The sample holds many counts of this clonotype. The chain employs TRBV6-1 and TRBJ1-2; D uncertain. V lost 8 bases and J lost 12, with 19 bases in between. The CDR3 sequence is 12 residues long. Per germline, CDR1 MNHNS and CDR2 SASEGT. Here the CDR3 DNA reads TGTGCCAGCGGATTATTAGTGGAGGTTCACACCTTC. This gives the protein CASGLLVEVHTF.

This chain joins TRBV29-1 and TRBJ2-2, with D hard to call. The CDR3 is made up of 15 amino acids. Germline assignment: CDR1 SQVTM and CDR2 ANQGSEA. V gave up 3 bases and J gave up 4 bases, with 15 bases separating them. The CDR3 region has the DNA TGCAGCGTTGAGATACGTCCGAGGTCCACCGGGGAGCTGTTTTTT. It is translated as CSVEIRPRSTGELFF.

This clonotype was recorded a few times. The V gene is TRBV20-1, the J gene TRBJ1-6; a possible D gene is TRBD1 (6 bases). Germline values: CDR1 DFQATT, CDR2 SNEGSKA (reference sequence). Trimming removed 1 base from V and 9 bases from J, with 13 bases in between. The CDR3 consists of 14 residues. The CDR3 coding sequence is TGCAGTGCTAGAGGGGGGGCAGGGGTTTCACCCCTCCACTTT. This translates into CSARGGAGVSPLHF.

This clonotype has only a few counts. The chain is built from TRBV5-3 and TRBJ1-1; maybe TRBD1 (5 bases). TRBV5-3 is an ORF; its function is uncertain. V was clipped by 8 bases and J by 0 bases, with 11 bases between them. This CDR3 region has 13 residues. The CDR3 DNA reads TGTGCCAGGAGGGGAAGGGTGAACACTGAAGCTTTCTTT. This translates into CARRGRVNTEAFF.

The chain recombines TRBV7-9 with TRBJ1-1, with unresolved D. The CDR3 runs to 13 residues. Between the trimmed V and J ends, which lost 2 bases and 6 bases, there was a span of 10 bases. The germline V gene encodes CDR1 SEHNR and CDR2 FQNEAQ (reference sequence). The CDR3 is CASSLWGRAEAFF. Here the CDR3 DNA reads TGTGCCAGCAGCTTATGGGGTCGGGCTGAAGCTTTCTTT.

The sample holds many counts of this clonotype. This sequence joins TRBV27 and TRBJ1-5; the match to TRBD1 covers 8 bases. Trimming cost V 6 bases and J 5 bases; bases outside gene matches: 6. Germline assignment: CDR1 MNHEY and CDR2 SMNVEV (reference sequence). The CDR3 consists of 14 residues. Written as DNA, the CDR3 is TGTGCCAGCAGATCCGGACAGGGAGATCAGCCCCAGCATTTT. Amino acid sequence: CASRSGQGDQPQHF.

This clonotype was recorded at least ten times. This sequence joins TRBV3-2 and TRBJ2-3; the DNA was not used to check the table's D call, TRBD2. TRBV3-2 is deemed a pseudogene. This CDR3 spans 19 amino acids. CDR3 sequence: CASSQDFLLRGLITDTQYF. CDR3 coding DNA: TGTGCCAGCAGCCAAGATTTCCTTCTCCGAGGGTTGATCACAGATACGCAGTATTTT.

Only a few counts were recorded for this clonotype. The chain recombines TRBV7-8 with TRBJ1-2, with D unclear. The CDR3 is made up of 13 amino acids. Germline CDR1 is SGHVS and CDR2 is FQNEAQ. The V end was cut by 1 base, the J end by 8 bases, with 11 bases between. The DNA for the CDR3 is TGTGCCAGCAGCTTAGATACGGATGGCGGCTACACCTTC. This translates into CASSLDTDGGYTF.

This clonotype was seen repeatedly, ten times or more. This rearrangement joins TRBV7-2 to TRBJ2-7, with D unresolved. The V gene lost 5 bases and the J gene lost 3 bases, with 11 bases spanning the gap. Germline V gives CDR1 SGHTA, CDR2 FQGNSA. The CDR3 is 13 residues long. The CDR3 DNA reads TGTGCCAGCAGCCAGCCTGGCGGCTACGAGCAGTACTTC. Protein product: CASSQPGGYEQYF.

Many counts were recorded for this clonotype. V gene TRBV28 combines with J gene TRBJ2-3; D is perhaps TRBD2 (6 bases). The germline gives CDR1 MDHEN, CDR2 SYDVKM. CDR3 length: 15 amino acids. V lost 5 bases, J lost 0 bases, and 12 bases lay in between. The CDR3 DNA is TGTGCCAGCAGTCCCGGGACTCTTAGCACAGATACGCAGTATTTT. Translated: CASSPGTLSTDTQYF.

The genes are TRBV9 and TRBJ2-5; D is possibly TRBD2 (5 bases). The CDR3 is 16 amino acids. Trimming left V 0 bases short and J 0 bases short, with 12 bases between. The germline gives CDR1 SGDLS, CDR2 YYNGEE. CDR3 nucleotides: TGTGCCAGCAGCGTAGAGGACTCCCCGTACCAAGAGACCCAGTACTTC. Encoded protein: CASSVEDSPYQETQYF.

This chain uses TRBV12-3 or TRBV12-4 with TRBJ2-3; 7 bases are shared with TRBD2. This CDR3 is built from 16 residues. V trimming: 2 bases; J trimming: 3 bases; junction bases outside the gene matches: 8. In DNA, the CDR3 is TGTGCCAGCAGTTTAACTAGCGCCCCTAGGACAGATACGCAGTATTTT. Translating gives CASSLTSAPRTDTQYF.

This clonotype showed up many times. The chain has TRBV4-3 and TRBJ2-7, with D perhaps assigned TRBD1 or TRBD2 (6 bases each). V was pared by 3 bases and J by 2 bases, with 14 bases between. The CDR3 consists of 15 residues. CDR1 and CDR2 from the germline V gene are LGHNA and YSLEER. CDR3 nucleotides: TGCGCCAGCAGCCAGCTCCCGGGGGCAACCTACGAGCAGTACTTC. Protein: CASSQLPGATYEQYF.

This clonotype was counted between two and nine times. The chain links TRBV5-1 to TRBJ2-7, with a weak D call TRBD1 (5 bases). The germline CDR1 and CDR2 sequences are SGHRS and YFSETQ. The CDR3 is 14 amino acids. Trimming stripped 4 bases from V and 2 bases from J, with 13 bases between. CDR3 amino acids: CASSEKGPPYEQYF. In DNA form, the CDR3 reads TGCGCCAGCAGCGAAAAGGGGCCGCCCTACGAGCAGTACTTC.

Regarding this clonotype: This could be a read error, since a much larger clone is one nucleotide away. Since the CDR3 does not end with the conserved phenylalanine or tryptophan, this likely comes from a read error. The chain is built from TRBV7-9 and TRBJ1-2; tentative D call: TRBD1 (5 bases). Germline V gives CDR1 SEHNR, CDR2 FQNEAQ (reference sequence). The CDR3 is 14 amino acids. Trimming shortened V by 1 base and J by 5 bases, and 11 bases separated the two germline ends. CDR3 bases: TGTGCCAGCAGCTTAGGTCGGACAAGTTATGGCTACACCTCC. Protein sequence: CASSLGRTSYGYTS.

This clonotype was observed a few times. The chain combines TRBV6-4 with TRBJ2-1; D might be TRBD1 or TRBD2, each matching 5 bases. Germline CDR1 and CDR2: MRHNA and SNTAGT. The CDR3 runs 13 residues. The V end was cut by 4 bases, the J end by 8 bases, with 12 bases between. This CDR3 reads CASSGGNRYEQFF. CDR3 nucleotides: TGTGCCAGCAGTGGGGGGAATCGGTATGAGCAGTTCTTC.

This clonotype was detected ten times or more. This sequence joins TRBV4-3 and TRBJ2-1; TRBD2 matches at 9 bases. The CDR3 length is 16 residues. J gave up 6 bases and V 0 bases, and 6 bases lay outside the gene matches. Germline lookup yields CDR1 LGHNA and CDR2 YSLEER. The CDR3 loop is CASSQDWAGGRNEQFF. In DNA form, the CDR3 reads TGCGCCAGCAGCCAAGATTGGGCGGGGGGGCGCAATGAGCAGTTCTTC.

This clonotype was seen at least ten times. V gene TRBV30 combines with J gene TRBJ2-3; D is ambiguous. The CDR3 runs 15 residues. Trimming left V 4 bases short and J 0 bases short, with 14 bases between. The germline V gene encodes CDR1 GTSNPN and CDR2 SVGIG (reference sequence). In DNA, the CDR3 is TGTGCCTGGACCAGACTTTACGTAAGCACAGATACGCAGTATTTT. Protein sequence: CAWTRLYVSTDTQYF.

In this sample, this clonotype turned up many times. The V gene is TRBV6-6, the J gene TRBJ1-1; D unresolved. The V end lost 6 bases, the J end lost 6 bases, and 8 bases lay between the germline ends. The CDR3 covers 11 residues. Germline CDR1 reads MNHNY; CDR2 reads SVGAGI (reference sequence). DNA of the CDR3: TGTGCCAGCAGGCTCCGTTCTGAAGCTTTCTTT. The encoded protein is CASRLRSEAFF.

The rearrangement links TRBV11-2 to TRBJ2-1; TRBD2 is a possible D gene (6 bases). Trimming removed 5 bases from V and 6 bases from J, with 11 bases in between. This CDR3 spans 13 amino acids. Germline V lookup: CDR1 SGHAT, CDR2 FQNNGV. The CDR3 protein is CASSTGLGNEQFF. The CDR3 nucleotides read TGTGCCAGCAGCACGGGACTTGGCAATGAGCAGTTCTTC.

This clonotype showed up many times. The chain uses TRBV5-4 and TRBJ1-1; tentatively, D is TRBD1 (5 bases). Germline V gene sequence: CDR1 SGHNT, CDR2 YYREEE (reference sequence). The CDR3 extends over 16 amino acids. V lost 3 bases to trimming and J lost 1 base, with 16 bases between them. The DNA of the CDR3 is TGTGCCAGCAGCTGGGGTGCCGGGGCTAGGAACACTGAAGCTTTCTTT. It yields the protein CASSWGAGARNTEAFF.

This clonotype was counted between two and nine times. The chain employs TRBV3-1 and TRBJ2-7; D not certain. CDR3 length: 14 residues. The V gene's germline CDR1 is LGHDT and CDR2 YNNKEL (reference sequence). Trimming removed 4 bases at V and 4 bases at J, with 14 bases between. This CDR3 reads CASSLVATDYEQYF. CDR3 DNA sequence: TGTGCCAGCAGCCTCGTTGCCACAGATTACGAGCAGTACTTC.

The chain carries TRBV6-2 or TRBV6-3 and TRBJ1-5; no clear D. V was clipped by 0 bases and J by 2 bases, with 23 bases between them. CDR3 length: 20 amino acids. CDR1 and CDR2 from the germline V gene are MNHEY and SVGEGT. CDR3 in DNA: TGTGCCAGCAGTTACTCGCTCGGCGTCCCCTTAGGGATTGGCAATCAGCCCCAGCATTTT. Residues: CASSYSLGVPLGIGNQPQHF.